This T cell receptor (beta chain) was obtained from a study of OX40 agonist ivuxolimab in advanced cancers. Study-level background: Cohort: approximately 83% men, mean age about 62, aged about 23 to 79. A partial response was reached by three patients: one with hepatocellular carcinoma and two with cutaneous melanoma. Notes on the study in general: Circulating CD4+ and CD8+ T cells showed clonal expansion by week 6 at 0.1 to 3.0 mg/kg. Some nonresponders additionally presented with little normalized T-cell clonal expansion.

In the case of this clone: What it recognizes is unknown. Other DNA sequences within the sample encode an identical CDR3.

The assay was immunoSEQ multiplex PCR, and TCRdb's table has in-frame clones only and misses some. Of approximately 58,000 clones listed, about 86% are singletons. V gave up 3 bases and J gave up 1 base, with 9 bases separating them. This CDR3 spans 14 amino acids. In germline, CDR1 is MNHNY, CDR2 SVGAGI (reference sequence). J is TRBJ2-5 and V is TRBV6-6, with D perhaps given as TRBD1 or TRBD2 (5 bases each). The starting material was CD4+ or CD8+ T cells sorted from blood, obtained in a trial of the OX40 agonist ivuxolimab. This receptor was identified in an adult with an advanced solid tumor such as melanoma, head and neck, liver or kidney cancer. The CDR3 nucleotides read TGTGCCAGCAGTTATGGGGGAGTCCAAGAGACCCAGTACTTC. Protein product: CASSYGGVQETQYF.